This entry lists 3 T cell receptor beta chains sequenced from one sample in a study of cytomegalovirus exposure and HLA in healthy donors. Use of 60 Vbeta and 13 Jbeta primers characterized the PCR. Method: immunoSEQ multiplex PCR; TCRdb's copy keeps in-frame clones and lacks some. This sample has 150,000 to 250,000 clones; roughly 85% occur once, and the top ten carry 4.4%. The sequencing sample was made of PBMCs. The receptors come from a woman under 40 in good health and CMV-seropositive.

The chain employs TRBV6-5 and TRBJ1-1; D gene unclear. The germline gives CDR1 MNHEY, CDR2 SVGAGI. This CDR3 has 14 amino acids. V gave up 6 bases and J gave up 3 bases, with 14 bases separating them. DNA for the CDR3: TGTGCCAGCAGCCCGGCGGGGTTTCACACTGAAGCTTTCTTT. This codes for CASSPAGFHTEAFF.

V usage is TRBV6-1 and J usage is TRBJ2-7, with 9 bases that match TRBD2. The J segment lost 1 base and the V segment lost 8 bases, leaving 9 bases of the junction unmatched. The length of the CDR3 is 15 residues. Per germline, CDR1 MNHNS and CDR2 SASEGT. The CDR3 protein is CASGRPGLASYEQYF. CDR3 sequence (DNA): TGTGCCAGCGGTAGGCCGGGACTAGCTTCCTACGAGCAGTACTTC.

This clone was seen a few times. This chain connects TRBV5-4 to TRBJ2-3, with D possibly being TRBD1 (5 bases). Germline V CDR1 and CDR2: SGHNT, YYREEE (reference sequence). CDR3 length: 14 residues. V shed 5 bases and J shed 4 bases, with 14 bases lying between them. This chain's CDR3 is CASRRPGLPDTQYF. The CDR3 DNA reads TGTGCCAGCAGGCGGCCAGGGCTACCAGATACGCAGTATTTT.